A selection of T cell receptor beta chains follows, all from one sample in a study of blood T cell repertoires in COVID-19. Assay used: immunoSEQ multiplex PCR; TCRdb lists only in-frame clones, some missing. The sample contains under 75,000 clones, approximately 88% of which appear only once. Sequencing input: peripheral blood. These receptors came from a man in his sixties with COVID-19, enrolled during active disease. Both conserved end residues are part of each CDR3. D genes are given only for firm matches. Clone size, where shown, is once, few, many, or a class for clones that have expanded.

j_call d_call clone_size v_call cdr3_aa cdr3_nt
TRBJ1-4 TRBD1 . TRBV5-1 CASSLTGDATNEKLFF TGCGCCAGCAGCTTAACAGGGGACGCAACTAATGAAAAACTGTTTTTT
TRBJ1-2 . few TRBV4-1 CASSQSFGYTF TGCGCCAGCAGCCAATCATTTGGCTACACCTTC
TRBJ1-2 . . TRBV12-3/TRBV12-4 CASSPGQSYGYTF TGTGCCAGCAGTCCGGGACAATCCTATGGCTACACCTTC
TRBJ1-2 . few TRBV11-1 CASSPEGNYGYTF TGTGCCAGCAGCCCTGAGGGCAACTATGGCTACACCTTC
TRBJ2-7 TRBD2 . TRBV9 CASSTKTSGPPYEQYF TGTGCCAGCAGCACCAAGACTAGCGGCCCCCCCTACGAGCAGTACTTC
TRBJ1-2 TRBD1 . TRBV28 CASSLSGGVGGYTF TGTGCCAGCAGTTTGTCAGGGGGCGTCGGTGGCTACACCTTC
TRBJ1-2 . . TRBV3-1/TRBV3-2 CASSQEGARGYTF TGTGCCAGCAGCCAAGAGGGGGCCAGAGGCTACACCTTC
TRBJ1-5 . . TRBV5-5 CASSLVSGSQPQHF TGTGCCAGCAGCTTGGTTTCGGGAAGTCAGCCCCAGCATTTT
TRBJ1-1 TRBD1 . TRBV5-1 CASSPTGQGNTEAFF TGCGCCAGCAGCCCTACGGGACAGGGAAACACTGAAGCTTTCTTT
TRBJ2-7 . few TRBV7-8 CASSRVAASYEQYF TGTGCCAGCAGCCGAGTGGCGGCCTCCTACGAGCAGTACTTC
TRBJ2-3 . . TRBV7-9 CASSRDIVTDTQYF TGTGCCAGCAGCCGGGACATAGTCACAGATACGCAGTATTTT
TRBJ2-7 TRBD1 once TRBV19 CASSMTGGPAPYEQYF TGTGCCAGTAGTATGACAGGGGGCCCGGCTCCCTACGAGCAGTACTTC
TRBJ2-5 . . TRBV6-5 CASRAGPGETQYF TGTGCCAGCAGGGCGGGGCCGGGGGAGACCCAGTACTTC
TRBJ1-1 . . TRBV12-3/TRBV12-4 CASSRGGFRGAFF TGTGCCAGCAGCCGCGGAGGGTTTCGTGGAGCTTTCTTT
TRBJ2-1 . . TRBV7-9 CASSLDGSLSNEQFF TGTGCCAGCAGCTTAGACGGGAGCTTGTCAAATGAGCAGTTCTTC
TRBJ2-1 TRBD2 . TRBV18 CASSPLAGGLENEQFF TGTGCCAGCTCACCACTAGCGGGGGGGCTTGAGAATGAGCAGTTCTTC
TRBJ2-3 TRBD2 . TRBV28 CASSLGRGASTDTQYF TGTGCCAGCAGTTTGGGGCGGGGGGCCTCCACAGATACGCAGTATTTT
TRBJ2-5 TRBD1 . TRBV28 CASSPRTGTETQYF TGTGCCAGCAGTCCGCGGACAGGGACAGAGACCCAGTACTTC
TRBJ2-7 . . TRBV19 CATERGSDEQYF TGTGCCACCGAGAGGGGGTCCGACGAGCAGTACTTC
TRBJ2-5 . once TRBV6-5 CASTGGRETQYF TGTGCCAGCACGGGCGGGCGGGAGACCCAGTACTTC
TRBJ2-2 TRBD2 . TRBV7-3 CASSLRLAGEAGELFF TGTGCCAGCAGCTTAAGACTAGCGGGAGAGGCCGGGGAGCTGTTTTTT
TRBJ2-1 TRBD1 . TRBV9 CASSGDSFNEQFF TGTGCCAGCAGCGGGGACAGCTTCAATGAGCAGTTCTTC
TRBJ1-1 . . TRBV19 CASSPSLNTEAFF TGTGCCAGTAGCCCCAGTCTGAACACTGAAGCTTTCTTT
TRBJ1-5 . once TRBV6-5 CASSYGTGGPQHF TGTGCCAGCAGTTACGGGACGGGGGGGCCCCAGCATTTT
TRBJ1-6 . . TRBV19 CASSTRGLDSPLHF TGTGCCAGTAGTACCAGGGGTTTAGATTCACCCCTCCACTTT
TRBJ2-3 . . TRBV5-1 CASSLATSTDTQYF TGCGCCAGCAGCTTAGCCACTAGCACAGATACGCAGTATTTT
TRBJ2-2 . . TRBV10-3 CAISETGGGSNTGELFF TGTGCCATCAGTGAGACAGGGGGAGGGTCGAACACCGGGGAGCTGTTTTTT
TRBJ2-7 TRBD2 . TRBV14 CASSRTGGSYEQYF TGTGCCAGCAGTAGAACGGGGGGGTCCTACGAGCAGTACTTC
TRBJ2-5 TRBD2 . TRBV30 CAWSVPGGAFQETQYF TGTGCCTGGAGTGTACCCGGGGGGGCCTTTCAAGAGACCCAGTACTTC
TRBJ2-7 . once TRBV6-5 CASSYRPPGVTGCF TGTGCCAGCAGTTACCGTCCGCCGGGGGTTACCGGATGCTTC
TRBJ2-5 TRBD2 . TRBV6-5 CATYSGLAGETQYF TGTGCCACCTACTCGGGACTAGCGGGGGAGACCCAGTACTTC
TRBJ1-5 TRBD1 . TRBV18 CASSPETGSNNQPQHF TGTGCCAGCTCCCCGGAGACAGGGTCGAACAATCAGCCCCAGCATTTT
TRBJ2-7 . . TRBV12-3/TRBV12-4 CASSDNYEQYF TGTGCCAGCAGTGACAACTACGAGCAGTACTTC
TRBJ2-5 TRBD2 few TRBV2 CASSEKSGRAFSRSGRETQYF TGTGCCAGCAGTGAGAAAAGCGGGAGGGCCTTCTCCCGTAGTGGGCGAGAGACCCAGTACTTC
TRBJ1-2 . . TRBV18 CASSPSGTQVYGYTF TGTGCCAGCTCACCAAGTGGCACACAAGTCTATGGCTACACCTTC
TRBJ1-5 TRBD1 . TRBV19 CASSMGQLNQPQHF TGTGCCAGTAGTATGGGACAGTTAAATCAGCCCCAGCATTTT
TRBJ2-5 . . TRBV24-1 CATSDVRVQETQYF TGTGCCACCAGTGATGTTCGGGTCCAAGAGACCCAGTACTTC
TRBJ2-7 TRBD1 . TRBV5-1 CASSQGQSYEQYF TGCGCCAGCAGCCAGGGACAGTCCTACGAGCAGTACTTC
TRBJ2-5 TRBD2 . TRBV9 CASSPLQGLAVETQYF TGTGCCAGCAGCCCCTTACAGGGACTAGCGGTGGAGACCCAGTACTTC
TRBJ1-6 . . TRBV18 CASSQFSEEDNSPLHF TGTGCCAGCTCACAGTTCAGCGAAGAGGATAATTCACCCCTCCACTTT
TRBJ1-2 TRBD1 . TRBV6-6 CASAPGTGRYGYTF TGTGCCTCCGCCCCCGGGACAGGGAGGTATGGCTACACCTTC
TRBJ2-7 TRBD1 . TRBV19 CASSRGPGQGVAEQYF TGTGCCAGTAGTAGAGGGCCGGGACAGGGGGTCGCCGAGCAGTACTTC
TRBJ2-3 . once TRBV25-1 CASSEADFSTDTQYF TGTGCCAGCAGTGAGGCCGATTTTAGCACAGATACGCAGTATTTT
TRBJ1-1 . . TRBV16 CASSQFAPPTLF TGTGCCAGCAGCCAATTCGCCCCGCCGACACTCTTT
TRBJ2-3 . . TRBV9 CASSVAGNTDTQYF TGTGCCAGCAGCGTAGCGGGGAACACAGATACGCAGTATTTT
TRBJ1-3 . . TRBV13 CASSRDTQGSGNTIYF TGTGCCAGCAGCAGAGACACACAGGGCTCTGGAAACACCATATATTTT
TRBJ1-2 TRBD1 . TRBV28 CASSPHGTGASSVYTF TGTGCCAGCAGTCCCCATGGGACAGGGGCAAGTAGTGTCTACACCTTC
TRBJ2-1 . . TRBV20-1 CSASLAANEQFF TGCAGTGCTAGTTTGGCGGCAAATGAGCAGTTCTTC
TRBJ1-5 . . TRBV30 CAWSSTTGLGQPQHF TGTGCCTGGAGCTCAACCACAGGGCTCGGACAGCCCCAGCATTTT
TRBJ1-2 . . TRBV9 CASSERVENYGYTF TGTGCCAGCAGCGAGAGGGTAGAGAACTATGGCTACACCTTC
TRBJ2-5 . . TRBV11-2 CASSLGDIIGETQYF TGTGCCAGCAGCTTAGGAGATATCATCGGAGAGACCCAGTACTTC
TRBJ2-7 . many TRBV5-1 CASSLGGSTYEQYF TGCGCCAGCAGCTTGGGAGGGTCTACCTACGAGCAGTACTTC
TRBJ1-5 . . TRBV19 CASSITGGRFSNQPQHF TGTGCCAGTAGTATAACTGGGGGCAGGTTTAGCAATCAGCCCCAGCATTTT
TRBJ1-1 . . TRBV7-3 CASTLERANTEAFF TGTGCCAGTACACTTGAGAGGGCGAACACTGAAGCTTTCTTT